This T cell receptor beta chain is drawn from a study of blood T cell repertoires in COVID-19. In the study overall: Collection of acute and convalescent COVID-19 samples took place in the United States, Italy and Spain. Sources were T cells, B-cell-depleted T cells, or PBMCs; the material itself was cDNA or gDNA.

This clone came up once. Under the authors' procedure: The assay estimated nucleated cells by amplifying reference gene primers. Sequencing used immunoSEQ multiplex PCR; TCRdb keeps in-frame clones, though not all of them. V and J calls and clone size are copied from that table; D and trimming were computed from the DNA. This sample carries 150,000 or so clones, roughly 90% of them seen once, and the ten largest clones take just under 3%. The receptor was isolated from a man in his sixties with active or convalescent COVID-19. Sequenced sample: peripheral blood.

The CDR3 sequence: CAISEGRSNSYTF. DNA of the CDR3: TGTGCCATCAGTGAGGGCAGGTCTAATAGCTACACCTTC. V usage is TRBV10-3 and J usage is TRBJ1-2; D not resolved. From germline, CDR1 is ENHRY and CDR2 SYGVKD. The V and J ends lost 2 bases and 9 bases respectively, with 13 bases between them. This CDR3 region has 13 residues.